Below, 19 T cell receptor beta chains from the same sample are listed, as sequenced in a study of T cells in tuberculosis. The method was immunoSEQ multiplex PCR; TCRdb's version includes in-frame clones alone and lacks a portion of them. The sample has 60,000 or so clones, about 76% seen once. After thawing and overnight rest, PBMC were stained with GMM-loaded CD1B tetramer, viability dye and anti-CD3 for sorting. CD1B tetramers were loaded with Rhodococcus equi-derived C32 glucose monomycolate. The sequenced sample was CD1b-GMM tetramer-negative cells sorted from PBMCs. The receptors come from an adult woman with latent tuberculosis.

The CDR3 DNA sequence: TGTGCCAGTACCTCTGGCGGGGCGGGTCTCGAGCAGTACTTC. Protein sequence: CASTSGGAGLEQYF. The gene calls are TRBV19 and TRBJ2-7; D possibly corresponds to TRBD2 (6 bases). The V gene lost 7 bases and the J gene lost 6 bases, with 19 bases spanning the gap. Germline V CDR1 and CDR2: LNHDA, SQIVND (reference sequence). The CDR3 spans 14 residues. The full variable domain, rest sourced from reference TRBV19 and TRBJ2-7, is DGGITQSPKYLFRKEGQNVTLSCEQNLNHDAMYWYRQDPGQGLRLIYYSQIVNDFQKGDIAEGYSVSREKKESFPLTVTSAQKNPTAFYLCASTSGGAGLEQYFGPGTRLTVT.

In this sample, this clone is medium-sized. The DNA for the CDR3 is TGTGCCAGCAGTCCCCTGGGGGCAGGGCGGTCCACAGATACGCAGTATTTT. Residues: CASSPLGAGRSTDTQYF. The chain has TRBV27 and TRBJ2-3, with D possibly matching TRBD1 (6 bases). Germline V gene data show CDR1 as MNHEY and CDR2 as SMNVEV (reference sequence). Trimming left V 5 bases short and J 2 bases short, with 20 bases between. This CDR3 spans 17 amino acids.

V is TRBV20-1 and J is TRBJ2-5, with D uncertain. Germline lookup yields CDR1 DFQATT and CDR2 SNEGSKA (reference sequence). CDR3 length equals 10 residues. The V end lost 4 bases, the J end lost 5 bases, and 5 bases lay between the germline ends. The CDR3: CSATGETQYF. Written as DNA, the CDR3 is TGCAGTGCTACAGGCGAGACCCAGTACTTC.

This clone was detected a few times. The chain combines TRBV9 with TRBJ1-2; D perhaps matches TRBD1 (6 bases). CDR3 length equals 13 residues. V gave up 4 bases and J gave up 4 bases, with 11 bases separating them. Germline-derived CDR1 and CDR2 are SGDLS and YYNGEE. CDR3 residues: CASSYDRSYGYTF. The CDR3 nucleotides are TGTGCCAGCAGCTATGACAGGTCCTATGGCTACACCTTC.

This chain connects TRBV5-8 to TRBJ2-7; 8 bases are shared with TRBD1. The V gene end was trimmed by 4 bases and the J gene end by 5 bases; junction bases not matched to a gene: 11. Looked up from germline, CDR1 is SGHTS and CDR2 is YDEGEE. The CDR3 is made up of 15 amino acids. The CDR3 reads CASSLGTGGNDEQYF. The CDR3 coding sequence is TGTGCCAGCAGCCTAGGGACAGGAGGAAATGACGAGCAGTACTTC.

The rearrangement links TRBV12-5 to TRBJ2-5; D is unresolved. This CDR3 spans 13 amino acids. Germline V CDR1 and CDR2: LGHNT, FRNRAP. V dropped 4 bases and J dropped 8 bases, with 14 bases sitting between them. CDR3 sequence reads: CASGSPPPETQYF. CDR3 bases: TGTGCTAGTGGTTCCCCGCCGCCAGAAACCCAGTACTTC.

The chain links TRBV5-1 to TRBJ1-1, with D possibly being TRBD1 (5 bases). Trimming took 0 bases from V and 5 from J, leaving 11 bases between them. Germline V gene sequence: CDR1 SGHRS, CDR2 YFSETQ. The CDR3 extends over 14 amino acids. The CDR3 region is CASSLDGGGTEAFF. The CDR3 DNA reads TGCGCCAGCAGCTTGGACGGGGGGGGGACTGAAGCTTTCTTT.

CDR3 residues: CASLKPGQASYEQYF. CDR3 coding DNA: TGTGCCAGCCTTAAACCGGGACAGGCGTCCTACGAGCAGTACTTC. This sequence joins TRBV2 and TRBJ2-7; 8 bases map to TRBD1. The germline V gene encodes CDR1 SNHLY and CDR2 FYNNEI. This CDR3 is built from 15 residues. The trim removed 8 bases at V and 1 base at J, leaving 10 bases unmatched. Filled out from reference TRBV2 and TRBJ2-7, the complete variable domain reads EPEVTQTPSHQVTQMGQEVILRCVPISNHLYFYWYRQILGQKVEFLVSFYNNEISEKSEIFDDQFSVERPDGSNFTLKIRSTKLEDSAMYFCASLKPGQASYEQYFGPGTRLTVT.

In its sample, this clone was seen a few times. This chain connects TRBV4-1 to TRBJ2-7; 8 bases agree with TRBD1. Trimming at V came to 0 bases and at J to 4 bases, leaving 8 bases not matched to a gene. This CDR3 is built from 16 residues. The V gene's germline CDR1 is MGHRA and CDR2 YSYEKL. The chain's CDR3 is CASSQDHYRGAYEQYF. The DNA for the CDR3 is TGCGCCAGCAGCCAAGATCATTACAGGGGGGCATACGAGCAGTACTTC.

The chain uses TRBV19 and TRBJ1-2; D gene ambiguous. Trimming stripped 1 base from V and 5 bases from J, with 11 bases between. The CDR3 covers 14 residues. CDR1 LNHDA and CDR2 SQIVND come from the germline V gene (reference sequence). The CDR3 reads CASSIGGRKYGYTF. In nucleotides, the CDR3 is TGTGCCAGTAGTATAGGAGGGAGGAAATATGGCTACACCTTC. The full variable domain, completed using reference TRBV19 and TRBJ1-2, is DGGITQSPKYLFRKEGQNVTLSCEQNLNHDAMYWYRQDPGQGLRLIYYSQIVNDFQKGDIAEGYSVSREKKESFPLTVTSAQKNPTAFYLCASSIGGRKYGYTFGSGTRLTVV.

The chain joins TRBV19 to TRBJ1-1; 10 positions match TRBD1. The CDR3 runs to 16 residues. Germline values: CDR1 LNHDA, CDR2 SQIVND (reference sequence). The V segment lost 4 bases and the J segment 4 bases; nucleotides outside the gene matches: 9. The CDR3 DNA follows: TGTGCCAGTAGTACGGGACAGGGGCGGCAGGTCACTGAAGCTTTCTTT. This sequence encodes CASSTGQGRQVTEAFF.

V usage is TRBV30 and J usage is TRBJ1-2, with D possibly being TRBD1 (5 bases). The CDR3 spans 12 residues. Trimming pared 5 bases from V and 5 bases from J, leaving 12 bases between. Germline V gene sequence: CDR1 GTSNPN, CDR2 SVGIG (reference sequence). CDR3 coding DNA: TGTGCCTGGGCCGGGGGGAATTATGGCTACACCTTC. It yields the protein CAWAGGNYGYTF.

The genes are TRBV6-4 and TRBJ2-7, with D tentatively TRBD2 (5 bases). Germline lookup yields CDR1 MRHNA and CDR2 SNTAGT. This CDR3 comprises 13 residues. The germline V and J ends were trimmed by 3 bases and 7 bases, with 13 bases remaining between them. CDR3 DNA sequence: TGTGCCAGCAGTGAACGCTCCTCGGGGGAGCAGTACTTC. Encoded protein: CASSERSSGEQYF.

CDR3 residues: CAGTGRFNSPLHF. The DNA of the CDR3 is TGTGCCGGGACAGGGCGATTCAATTCACCCCTCCACTTT. V is TRBV30 and J is TRBJ1-6; 9 bases line up with TRBD1. Germline V gene sequence: CDR1 GTSNPN, CDR2 SVGIG (reference sequence). The CDR3 consists of 13 residues. V dropped 8 bases and J dropped 7; count of bases not matched to a gene: 6.

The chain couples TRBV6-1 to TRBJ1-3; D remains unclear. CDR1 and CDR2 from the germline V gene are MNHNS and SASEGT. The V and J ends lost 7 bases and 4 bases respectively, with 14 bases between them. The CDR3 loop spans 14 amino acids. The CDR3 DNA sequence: TGTGCCAGCACCTCCGAGATCTCAGGAAACACCATATATTTT. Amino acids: CASTSEISGNTIYF.

The CDR3 here is CASSTGTSGSWDTQYF. CDR3 DNA: TGTGCCAGCAGCACGGGGACTAGCGGGTCCTGGGATACGCAGTATTTT. V gene TRBV5-4 combines with J gene TRBJ2-3, with 12 bases fitting TRBD2. Trimming at V came to 4 bases and at J to 6 bases, leaving 9 bases not matched to a gene. The V gene's germline CDR1 is SGHNT and CDR2 YYREEE (reference sequence). The CDR3 loop spans 16 amino acids.

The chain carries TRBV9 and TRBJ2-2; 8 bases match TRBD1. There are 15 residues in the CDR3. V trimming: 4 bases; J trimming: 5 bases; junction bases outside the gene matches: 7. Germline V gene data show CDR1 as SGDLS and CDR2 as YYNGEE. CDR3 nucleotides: TGTGCCAGCAGCATCGGACAGGGCCGGACCGGGGAGCTGTTTTTT. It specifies CASSIGQGRTGELFF.

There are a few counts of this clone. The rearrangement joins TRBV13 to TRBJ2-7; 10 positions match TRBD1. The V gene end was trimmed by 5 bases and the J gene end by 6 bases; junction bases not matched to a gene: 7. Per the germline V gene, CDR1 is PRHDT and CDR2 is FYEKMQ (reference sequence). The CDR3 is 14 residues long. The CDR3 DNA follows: TGTGCCAGCAGCCCCGGGACAGGGGAGCGCGAGCAGTACTTC. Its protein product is CASSPGTGEREQYF. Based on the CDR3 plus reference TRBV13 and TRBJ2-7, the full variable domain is AAGVIQSPRHLIKEKRETATLKCYPIPRHDTVYWYQQGPGQDPQFLISFYEKMQSDKGSIPDRFSAQQFSDYHSELNMSSLELGDSALYFCASSPGTGEREQYFGPGTRLTVT.

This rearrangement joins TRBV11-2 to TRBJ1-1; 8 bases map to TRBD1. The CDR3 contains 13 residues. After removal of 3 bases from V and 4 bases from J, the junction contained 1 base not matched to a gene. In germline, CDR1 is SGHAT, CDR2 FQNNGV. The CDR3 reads CASSFDRGTEAFF. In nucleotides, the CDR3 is TGTGCCAGCAGCTTTGACAGGGGCACTGAAGCTTTCTTT. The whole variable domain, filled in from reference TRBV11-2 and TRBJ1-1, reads EAGVAQSPRYKIIEKRQSVAFWCNPISGHATLYWYQQILGQGPKLLIQFQNNGVVDDSQLPKDRFSAERLKGVDSTLKIQPAKLEDSAVYLCASSFDRGTEAFFGQGTRLTVV.